This TCR beta chain was retrieved from a study of blood T cell repertoires in COVID-19. Study at large: The United States, Italy and Spain were the sources of the acute and convalescent COVID-19 samples.

This table comes from immunoSEQ multiplex PCR, and its TCRdb copy is limited to in-frame clones, with some not included. The sample records about 170,000 clones, 65% to 85% being singletons. The TCR originated in a man in his sixties or seventies with active or convalescent COVID-19. Sequencing was carried out using peripheral blood.

This CDR3 reads CASSPLGLGVYEQFF. CDR3 DNA: TGTGCCAGCAGCCCCCTAGGACTAGGGGTCTATGAGCAGTTCTTC. This chain joins TRBV9 and TRBJ2-1, with 7 bases identical to TRBD2. Per germline, CDR1 SGDLS and CDR2 YYNGEE. V shed 4 bases and J 8 bases; nucleotides not matched to a gene: 12. The CDR3 runs 15 residues.